This TCR beta chain was sequenced during a study of control samples from healthy donors and cancer patients. This table comes from immunoSEQ multiplex PCR, and its TCRdb copy is limited to in-frame clones, with some not included. The repertoire holds 40,000 or so clones, with around four fifths as singletons. The sequence was obtained from a woman in her sixties with lung cancer. What was sequenced was PBMCs.

CDR3 coding DNA: TGTGCCAGCAGCAGATACGGGACAGGGGGCACTGAAGCTTTCTTT. Translated, it gives CASSRYGTGGTEAFF. The J gene is TRBJ1-1, the V gene TRBV7-9; the match to TRBD1 covers 11 bases. Germline V CDR1 and CDR2: SEHNR, FQNEAQ (reference sequence). The CDR3 spans 15 residues. With V trimmed by 5 bases and J by 4 bases, 6 bases remained unmatched.